The present T cell receptor beta chain was sequenced within a study of shared clonotypes between healthy human individuals. Broader study findings: Larger estimated richness was generally recorded for naive subsets relative to memory subsets.

This clone was detected only a few times. Its antigen is as yet unknown. The method was immunoSEQ multiplex PCR; TCRdb's version includes in-frame clones alone and lacks a portion of them. The table shows over a million clones, with around three quarters occurring only once. The CDR3 is made up of 14 amino acids. V shed 2 bases and J shed 2 bases, with 6 bases lying between them. Germline V gene sequence: CDR1 SEHNR, CDR2 FQNEAQ (reference sequence). The chain employs TRBV7-9 and TRBJ2-2; D unresolved. The sample consisted of memory CD4+ T cells from PBMCs. Subset given: CD45RA-negative fraction. This receptor was identified in a man younger than 30 in good health. Some clones in this sample may be carry-over from other donors' samples. CDR3: CASSLLGNTGELFF. The CDR3 coding sequence is TGTGCCAGCAGCTTACTTGGTAACACCGGGGAGCTGTTTTTT.